These 8 T cell receptor beta chains share one sample of origin, sequenced in a study of shared clonotypes between healthy human individuals. TCRdb keeps only in-frame clones here, not all; method: immunoSEQ multiplex PCR. The sample yields a few hundred thousand clones, 70% to 80% seen once. Material: PBMCs. The receptors were sampled from a woman aged 40 to 49 in good health. Some clones in this sample may be carry-over from other donors' samples.

The chain is built from TRBV19 and TRBJ2-1; 13 bases line up with TRBD2. This CDR3 is built from 18 residues. Germline V gene lookup returns CDR1 LNHDA and CDR2 SQIVND (reference sequence). V shed 3 bases, J shed 3 bases, and the junction held 8 bases outside the gene matches. The CDR3 here is CASSMGLAGLGGYNEQFF. The CDR3 DNA reads TGTGCCAGTAGTATGGGACTAGCGGGACTTGGAGGCTACAATGAGCAGTTCTTC. Variable domain in full (rest from reference TRBV19 and TRBJ2-1): DGGITQSPKYLFRKEGQNVTLSCEQNLNHDAMYWYRQDPGQGLRLIYYSQIVNDFQKGDIAEGYSVSREKKESFPLTVTSAQKNPTAFYLCASSMGLAGLGGYNEQFFGPGTRLTVL.

The V and J genes are TRBV5-1 and TRBJ2-7; unclear D gene. The ends were cut back, 8 bases at V and 3 bases at J, with 15 bases in the middle. This CDR3 contains 13 residues. Germline V CDR1 and CDR2: SGHRS, YFSETQ. This CDR3 reads CARLLTPVYEQYF. The CDR3 DNA reads as TGCGCCAGGTTGCTGACCCCGGTCTACGAGCAGTACTTC.

This clone has ten or more counts. Distinct nucleotide sequences in the sample also encode this CDR3. The V call is TRBV5-6, the J call TRBJ1-2; D perhaps matches TRBD1 (5 bases). CDR1 and CDR2 from the germline V gene are SGHDT and YYEEEE. V was pared by 0 bases and J by 4 bases, with 10 bases between. This CDR3 has 14 amino acids. The CDR3 loop is CASSLVGGGYGYTF. The CDR3 DNA reads as TGTGCCAGCAGCTTGGTTGGGGGAGGCTATGGCTACACCTTC.

The CDR3 protein is CSVEMPQGHRVYNEQFF. As DNA, the CDR3 is TGCAGCGTTGAAATGCCACAGGGACACCGGGTTTACAATGAGCAGTTCTTC. V and J are TRBV29-1 and TRBJ2-1; tentative D call: TRBD1 (6 bases). The CDR3 is 17 residues long. CDR1 is SQVTM, CDR2 ANQGSEA, per germline. The V gene lost 2 bases and the J gene lost 4 bases, with 21 bases spanning the gap.

The rearrangement uses TRBV5-1 and TRBJ2-1; TRBD2 might be the D (7 bases). This CDR3 is built from 15 residues. The germline gives CDR1 SGHRS, CDR2 YFSETQ. Trimming removed 4 bases at V and 7 bases at J, with 18 bases between. CDR3 sequence: CASSREAGAGNEQFF. CDR3 nucleotide sequence: TGCGCCAGCAGCCGGGAGGCGGGGGCCGGGAATGAGCAGTTCTTC.

Of note for this clone: A read error may be the cause here, since a much bigger clone is one base away. The rearrangement links TRBV27 to TRBJ2-2; D is possibly TRBD1 (6 bases). Trimming removed 6 bases at V and 2 bases at J, with 10 bases between. Looked up from germline, CDR1 is MNHEY and CDR2 is SMNVEV (reference sequence). The CDR3 is 14 residues long. CDR3 bases: TGTGCCAGCAGGTCGGGACAAAACACCGGGGAGCTGTTTTTT. Amino acids: CASRSGQNTGELFF.

The chain recombines TRBV5-1 with TRBJ2-7; 10 nucleotides match TRBD2. Germline trimming cut 2 bases from V and 0 bases from J; bases unmatched to any gene: 5. Per germline, CDR1 SGHRS and CDR2 YFSETQ. This CDR3 is built from 16 residues. The CDR3 reads CASSFTSGMSSYEQYF. CDR3 nucleotide sequence: TGCGCCAGCAGCTTCACTAGCGGGATGAGCTCCTACGAGCAGTACTTC.

The chain uses TRBV9 and TRBJ2-7; TRBD2 matches 13 bases. The V gene's germline CDR1 is SGDLS and CDR2 YYNGEE. This CDR3 is built from 17 residues. V shed 4 bases and J 4 bases; nucleotides not matched to a gene: 11. The CDR3 DNA is TGTGCCAGCAGCCCAATAGGGACTAGCGGGATGCATTACGAGCAGTACTTC. Protein sequence: CASSPIGTSGMHYEQYF.